This T cell receptor (beta chain) came from a study of CD8+CD57+ T cells in acquired aplastic anemia. Study information: The mean DNA yield obtained from sorted CD4+ and CD8+ cells came to approximately 3 ug.

This clonotype has at least ten counts. CDR3 and TCR beta VDJ profiling relied on genomic DNA as the template. A single record per CDR3 protein comes from TCRdb applying MiXCR to the reads. The sample yields around 430,000 distinct CDR3 sequences, around 30% seen once. Patients who underwent sequencing had shown CD8+CD57+ cell expansion by flow cytometry. Germline CDR1 SQVTM, CDR2 ANQGSEA. V dropped 4 bases and J dropped 1; count of bases not matched to a gene: 5. The CDR3 extends over 14 amino acids. The specimen was sorted CD4+, CD8+, or CD8+CD57+ T cells (not recorded which) from PBMCs. This clonotype originated in a human donor with aplastic anemia. The gene calls are TRBV29-1 and TRBJ2-5; 8 bases are shared with TRBD1. The CDR3 spells CSVADRVLQETQYF. The CDR3 bases are TGCAGCGTTGCGGACAGGGTCCTCCAAGAGACCCAGTACTTC.